The entry below gives a single T cell receptor beta chain sequence along with its context. As yet, its antigen is unknown. The source of the sample is a study of CXCR3-negative and CXCR3-positive naive CD8 T cells. General study results and limits: Much lower diversity was found in memory CD8+ cells, while both naive subsets had comparably high diversity.

TRB cDNA was prepared as libraries by UMI-labeled 5' RACE. TCRdb reprocessed the 5' RACE reads, with one entry per CDR3 protein and no DNA. The sample data list roughly 7,100 distinct CDR3 sequences. The CDR3 is made up of 15 amino acids. The germline gives CDR1 MDHEN, CDR2 SYDVKM. The chain carries TRBV28 and TRBJ2-5; TCRdb returns TRBD2, unconfirmable since there is no DNA. This clonotype was sampled from a human donor in good health. Some clones in this sample may be carry-over from other donors' samples. Sequences were obtained from naive CXCR3- CD8+ T cells from blood. The subset is: CD45RO-CCR7+CD27+CD95- naive CD8+ T cells lacking CXCR3 (TNR3-). The CDR3 is CASSSGTTYQETQYF. Full variable domain (remainder filled in from reference TRBV28 and TRBJ2-5): DVKVTQSSRYLVKRTGEKVFLECVQDMDHENMFWYRQDPGLGLRLIYFSYDVKMKEKGDIPEGYSVSREKKERFSLILESASTNQTSMYLCASSSGTTYQETQYFGPGTRLLVL.